This entry is about one T cell receptor (beta chain). The antigen is undetermined. This sample was taken from a study of T-cell memory formation after mild COVID-19. This CDR3 is built from 15 residues. Germline trimming cut 0 bases from V and 11 bases from J; bases unmatched to any gene: 10. Germline V CDR1 and CDR2: DFQATT, SNEGSKA (reference sequence). MiXCR was run by TCRdb on the 5' RACE reads, yielding one entry per CDR3 protein. The table records around 470,000 distinct CDR3 sequences, about 19% of them present only once. The study, taken as a whole, reports: Whereas later expanders leaned CD4+, clones contracting day 15 to 85 showed a balanced CD4/CD8 makeup.

The chain combines TRBV20-1 with TRBJ1-6; 7 bases are a match to TRBD1. Sample: PBMCs or a T cell subset sorted from them (not recorded which). This sequence was found in an adult woman who had mild COVID-19 (a few samples of this study predate the infection). Cell type and time point are not known. The CDR3 reads CSARDHRGRGAPLHF. DNA for the CDR3: TGCAGTGCTAGAGATCACAGGGGCCGTGGGGCACCCCTCCACTTT.